Below, one T cell receptor beta chain is given with its context. In the original analysis: Amplification from reference gene primers served as the basis for estimated nucleated cell counts. Assay: immunoSEQ multiplex PCR; the TCRdb copy retains only in-frame clones and omits some. For V, J and clone size, that table is used; D and trimming come from the DNA. In the table there are some 130,000 clones, 87% of which are singletons. The sample belongs to a study of blood T cell repertoires in COVID-19. For the study at large: The samples span acute and convalescent COVID-19 from the United States, Italy and Spain. PBMCs, B-cell-depleted T cells, or T cells were the source of the cDNA or gDNA that made up the material.

CDR1 is MGHDK and CDR2 is SYGVNS in the germline V gene. Unmatched junction bases numbered 3, after V lost 4 bases and J lost 7 bases. This CDR3 spans 12 amino acids. This TCR came from a woman aged 60-70 years with acute or convalescent COVID-19. The specimen sequenced was peripheral blood. The J gene is TRBJ2-5, the V gene TRBV25-1; 7 bases match TRBD2. For the CDR3, the DNA is TGTGCCAGCAGTGGGGGGGGACTGACCCAGTACTTC. It codes for CASSGGGLTQYF.